One T cell receptor (beta chain) is described in this entry. Its cognate antigen is unknown. Researchers took RNA transcripts and amplified the TCR beta CDR3 regions from them. HTBI primers were the set used in a first-round RT-PCR of the TCR CDR3. TCRdb passed the multiplex PCR reads through MiXCR, listing each CDR3 protein once. The sample carries roughly 100,000 distinct CDR3 sequences, roughly 50% recorded once. Graves' hyperthyroidism showing no ophthalmopathy progression within 18 months was considered stable. This sample holds PBMCs from approximately 9 ml fresh peripheral blood. This CDR3 contains 15 residues. The V gene end was trimmed by 4 bases and the J gene end by 9 bases; junction bases not matched to a gene: 7. From germline, CDR1 is SGHTA and CDR2 FQGNSA. The sample originates from a study of T cells in Graves' hyperthyroidism and ophthalmopathy. About the study: Peripheral blood was acquired at first diagnosis, ahead of any therapy whatsoever.

The study, taken as a whole, reports: A model built on 13 V-J features separated ophthalmopathy from stable hyperthyroidism.

Sequencing was carried out using blood. The rearrangement links TRBV7-2 to TRBJ1-6, with TRBD1 identical over 9 bases. The TCR was taken from a man in his forties with Graves' hyperthyroidism. The CDR3 protein is CASSCSGQGSSPLHF. In nucleotides, the CDR3 is TGTGCCAGCAGCTGCTCGGGACAGGGTAGTTCACCCCTCCACTTT.